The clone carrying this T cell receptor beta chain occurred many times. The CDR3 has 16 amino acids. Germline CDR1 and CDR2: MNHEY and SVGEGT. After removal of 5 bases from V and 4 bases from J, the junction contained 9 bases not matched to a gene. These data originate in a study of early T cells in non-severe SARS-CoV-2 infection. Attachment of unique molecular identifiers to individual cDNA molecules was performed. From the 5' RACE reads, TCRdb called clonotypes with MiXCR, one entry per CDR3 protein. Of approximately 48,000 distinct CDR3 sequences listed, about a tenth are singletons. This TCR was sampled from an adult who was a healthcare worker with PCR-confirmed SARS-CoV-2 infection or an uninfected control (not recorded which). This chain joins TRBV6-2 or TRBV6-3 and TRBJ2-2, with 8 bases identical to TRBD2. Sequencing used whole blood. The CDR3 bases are TGTGCCAGCAGTGAAATAAGCGGGAGATTCACCGGGGAGCTGTTTTTT. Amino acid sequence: CASSEISGRFTGELFF.